These T cell receptor beta chains were read from a single sample in a study of tumor and adjacent non-tumor tissue in lung cancer. TCRdb re-analysed the multiplex PCR reads in MiXCR, keeping a single row per CDR3 protein. The sample lists about 68,000 distinct CDR3 sequences; about 61% were seen once. The sequenced material came from lung tumor tissue. The source of these receptors is a man aged 50 to 60 with non-small cell lung cancer. Each CDR3 is given with its conserved first and last residue. D genes are given only for firm matches. Size tells how often a clone was seen (once, few, many) or the class of an expanded clone, and some rows leave it out.

d_gene | j_gene | abundance | v_gene | CDR3aa | CDR3nt
TRBD1 | TRBJ2-3 | many | TRBV20-1 | CSARGYDRADTQYF | TGCAGTGCTAGAGGCTACGACAGGGCGGATACGCAGTATTTT
NA | TRBJ2-2 | NA | TRBV7-9 | CASSPSSPGELFF | TGTGCCAGCAGCCCCTCCTCCCCCGGTGAGCTGTTTTTT
NA | TRBJ2-7 | NA | TRBV5-1 | CASSLVVSYEQYF | TGCGCCAGCAGCTTGGTCGTGAGCTACGAGCAGTACTTC
NA | TRBJ1-4 | NA | TRBV5-5 | CASSSDHSGEKLFF | TGTGCCAGCAGCTCGGACCATTCAGGTGAAAAACTGTTTTTT
NA | TRBJ1-1 | many | TRBV6-5 | CASSRYRDLNTEAFF | TGTGCCAGCAGCCGCTACAGGGATTTGAACACTGAAGCTTTCTTT
NA | TRBJ2-1 | few | TRBV28 | CASSWRILLRSEQFF | TGTGCCAGCAGTTGGAGGATCTTGCTTAGAAGTGAGCAGTTCTTC
NA | TRBJ2-3 | NA | TRBV12-3/TRBV12-4 | CASRKPYLTGTTQYF | TGTGCCAGCAGGAAACCTTATTTAACTGGGACTACGCAGTATTTT
TRBD2 | TRBJ2-5 | NA | TRBV28 | CASSLSLAGEREAQYF | TGTGCCAGCAGTTTATCCTTAGCGGGAGAAAGAGAGGCCCAGTACTTC
NA | TRBJ2-7 | NA | TRBV6-1 | CATLLHTYEQYF | TGTGCCACCCTCCTGCATACCTACGAGCAGTACTTC
TRBD1 | TRBJ2-5 | NA | TRBV11-2 | CESSRPGQGMTETQYF | TGTGAAAGCAGCCGCCCGGGACAGGGGATGACGGAGACCCAGTACTTC
NA | TRBJ2-7 | NA | TRBV18 | CASSPGNYPYEQYF | TGTGCCAGCTCACCCGGGAACTACCCCTACGAGCAGTACTTC
TRBD1 | TRBJ2-6 | NA | TRBV4-1 | CTSSQDRAGANVLTF | TGCACCAGCAGCCAAGACAGGGCTGGGGCCAACGTCCTAACTTTC
NA | TRBJ1-2 | many | TRBV6-5 | CASSYGDSPSRTF | TGTGCCAGCAGTTACGGAGACAGTCCCTCTCGAACCTTC
TRBD2 | TRBJ2-2 | NA | TRBV28 | CASIMGGDTGELFF | TGTGCCAGCATAATGGGAGGGGACACCGGGGAGCTGTTTTTT
TRBD2 | TRBJ2-3 | NA | TRBV20-1 | CSDRSVGTSGMGTQYF | TGCAGTGATAGAAGCGTCGGGACTAGCGGCATGGGTACGCAGTATTTT
NA | TRBJ2-1 | NA | TRBV11-2 | CAGSLVRDGGTSNEQFF | TGTGCCGGCAGCTTAGTTCGTGACGGTGGGACCTCGAATGAGCAGTTCTTC
NA | TRBJ2-7 | NA | TRBV4-1 | CASSQDPGRAYEQYF | TGCGCCAGTAGCCAAGACCCAGGGAGAGCCTACGAGCAGTACTTC
TRBD1 | TRBJ2-1 | NA | TRBV30 | CAGIGGDRGHNEKFF | TGTGCCGGGATTGGGGGGGACAGGGGACACAATGAGAAGTTCTTC
NA | TRBJ1-1 | many | TRBV5-5 | CASSLDLNTEAFF | TGTGCCAGCAGCTTGGATCTGAACACTGAAGCTTTCTTT
TRBD1 | TRBJ1-1 | NA | TRBV11-2 | CAGSFGQVDTEAFF | TGTGCCGGCAGCTTCGGACAGGTGGACACTGAAGCTTTCTTT
NA | TRBJ1-2 | NA | TRBV11-2 | CASSPSSANYGYTF | TGTGCCAGCAGCCCTTCGAGCGCTAACTATGGCTACACCTTC
TRBD2 | TRBJ2-5 | NA | TRBV24-1 | CVTSASGTQETQYF | TGTGTCACCAGCGCTAGCGGGACCCAAGAGACCCAGTACTTC
TRBD1 | TRBJ1-3 | NA | TRBV29-1 | CSLKCVYRGGNTIYF | TGCAGCCTCAAGTGTGTCTACAGGGGTGGAAACACCATATATTTT
NA | TRBJ2-7 | NA | TRBV2 | CPSNEGAYEQYF | TGTCCCAGTAACGAGGGGGCCTACGAGCAGTACTTC
NA | TRBJ2-5 | NA | TRBV28 | CASSSKGREEETQYF | TGTGCCAGCAGTTCAAAGGGGCGAGAGGAAGAGACCCAGTACTTC
TRBD1 | TRBJ2-3 | few | TRBV24-1 | CATGQETDTQYF | TGTGCCACCGGACAGGAAACAGATACGCAGTATTTT
NA | TRBJ2-7 | NA | TRBV4-2 | CASSQDRGSYQQYF | TGTGCCAGCAGCCAAGACAGGGGTTCGTACCAGCAGTACTTT
NA | TRBJ1-1 | many | TRBV7-9 | CASSFTGNTEAFF | TGTGCCAGCAGCTTTACAGGGAACACTGAAGCTTTCTTT
TRBD1 | TRBJ2-7 | NA | TRBV7-9 | CASGPQDRPYEQYF | TGTGCCAGCGGCCCTCAGGACAGGCCGTACGAGCAGTACTTC
NA | TRBJ1-1 | NA | TRBV11-2 | CASSQATNTEAFF | TGTGCCAGCAGCCAAGCGACGAACACTGAAGCTTTCTTT
NA | TRBJ1-6 | NA | TRBV6-1 | CASSGSTGNNSPFHF | TGTGCCAGCAGTGGATCAACGGGAAACAATTCACCCTTCCACTTT
NA | TRBJ2-7 | many | TRBV6-2/TRBV6-3 | CASRAEGSSYEQYF | TGTGCCAGCAGAGCTGAAGGATCCTCCTACGAGCAGTACTTC
NA | TRBJ2-7 | NA | TRBV18 | CASSPRGTAATYEQYF | TGTGCCAGCTCACCACGTGGGACCGCCGCCACCTACGAGCAGTACTTC
TRBD2 | TRBJ2-3 | few | TRBV11-3 | CTSSPGTSGFADTQYF | TGTACCAGCAGCCCAGGGACTAGCGGGTTCGCAGATACGCAGTATTTC
TRBD1 | TRBJ2-7 | few | TRBV11-2 | CAGSFYRTGVSEQYF | TGTGCCGGCAGCTTTTACCGGACAGGGGTATCTGAGCAGTACTTC
NA | TRBJ1-4 | many | TRBV29-1 | CSAMGGEGKLFF | TGCAGCGCAATGGGGGGCGAAGGCAAACTGTTTTTT
NA | TRBJ1-5 | NA | TRBV6-1 | CASTAGPGGRWPQHF | TGTGCCAGCACTGCCGGTCCGGGGGGCAGATGGCCACAGCACTTT
TRBD1 | TRBJ2-7 | NA | TRBV28 | CVSDGGQGAQTPGDVQYF | TGTGTCAGCGACGGGGGACAGGGGGCGCAGACCCCCGGGGACGTGCAGTACTTC
TRBD2 | TRBJ2-3 | NA | TRBV11-3 | CTSSSGSSGGASDTQYF | TGTACCAGCAGCTCCGGGTCTAGCGGGGGGGCCTCAGATACGCAGTATTTT
TRBD2 | TRBJ2-2 | NA | TRBV5-5 | CSSSLTAGVTGELFF | TGTTCCAGCAGCTTGACAGCGGGGGTCACTGGGGAGCTGTTTTTT
TRBD2 | TRBJ2-1 | NA | TRBV4-2 | CARSQATRREDEQFF | TGTGCCAGGAGCCAGGCTACCCGGCGGGAGGATGAGCAGTTCTTC
TRBD2 | TRBJ2-1 | few | TRBV20-1 | CSARKTSGPYNEQFF | TGCAGTGCTAGAAAAACTAGCGGCCCCTACAATGAGCAGTTCTTC
NA | TRBJ2-4 | NA | TRBV6-1 | CASSELVAVPRDAKNIQYF | TGTGCCAGCAGTGAATTGGTGGCAGTTCCTCGGGATGCCAAAAACATTCAGTACTTC
NA | TRBJ2-5 | NA | TRBV6-6 | CASSRPPEEENQCF | TGTGCCAGCAGTCGCCCCCCCGAAGAAGAGAACCAGTGCTTC
NA | TRBJ1-5 | few | TRBV20-1 | CSARTGRDQPQHF | TGCAGTGCTAGAACAGGGCGGGATCAGCCCCAGCATTTT
TRBD1 | TRBJ1-2 | few | TRBV30 | CAWGQGPSDYGYTF | TGTGCCTGGGGACAGGGACCATCTGACTATGGCTACACCTTC
TRBD1 | TRBJ1-1 | many | TRBV6-6 | CASSAGGLNTEAFF | TGTGCCAGCAGCGCAGGGGGCTTGAACACTGAAGCTTTCTTT
TRBD1 | TRBJ1-5 | many | TRBV4-1 | CASSHEDRGENQPQHF | TGCGCCAGCAGCCACGAGGACAGGGGTGAGAATCAGCCCCAGCATTTT
NA | TRBJ2-7 | many | TRBV10-1 | CASSDGGQATYEQYF | TGCGCCAGCAGTGACGGAGGCCAAGCGACCTACGAGCAGTACTTC